This T cell receptor (beta chain) was obtained from a study of shared clonotypes between healthy human individuals. Notes on the study in general: Since donors were few, the genetic and exposure-history diversity represented was limited.

Across several immunoSEQ plates, the genomic DNA of each subset was split evenly. Generated by immunoSEQ multiplex PCR, the TCRdb table keeps only in-frame clones and is missing some. The sample includes about 1.5 million clones, around 98% seen only once; the top ten take approximately 0.45%. The CDR3 is made up of 16 amino acids. CDR1 and CDR2 from the germline V gene are MDHEN and SYDVKM. Deletions cut 6 bases from V and 5 bases from J, with 19 bases between. Comments on this clone: Its specificity is not known.

The donors were adults (healthy and HIV-negative) with no recent acute infections or vaccinations. This chain joins TRBV28 and TRBJ2-2, with D possibly called TRBD1 or TRBD2 (6 bases each). The sequenced material came from naive CD4+ T cells sorted from blood. Subset described: CD45RA+ positively selected. The TCR sequence derives from a man aged 25 to 40 in good health. Here the CDR3 reads CASSPSGAIQTGELFF. As DNA, the CDR3 is TGTGCCAGCAGCCCCTCGGGGGCAATACAAACCGGGGAGCTGTTTTTT.